This TCR beta chain was sequenced in a study of T cell repertoires in cytomegalovirus infection (dated by TCRdb to between 2019 and 2020). In the study overall: Because public TCR beta signatures pointed to carriage of CMV infection together with the matching HLA type, the HLA type of each donor mattered for the analysis. On the study overall, not on this receptor specifically: Carriers of CMV infection plus the relevant HLA type were discriminated by the cumulative frequency of public TCR beta family members in the study cohort and in an independent roughly 380-donor cohort. The ex vivo response was dominated by HLA-C-restricted CMV-specific TCR beta clonotypes, and the single most frequent clonotype in two of eight donors was supplied by these HLA-C-restricted clonotypes.

In the germline V gene, CDR1 corresponds to MGHRA and CDR2 to YSYEKL. CDR3 length: 16 amino acids, cysteine to phenylalanine. The only DNA kept is the CDR3, 48 bases in frame from the first base. Trimming costs V 2 bases and J 2 bases, and their ends lie 13 bases apart. On this clonotype: Its recognized antigen is unknown. It has no much larger one-base neighbor in the sample; base qualities were not kept.

Sequencing was carried out with an Illumina HiSeq 1500. Clones were called with MiXCR by TCRdb after fastp trimmed the public reads at Q25, and only in-frame beta chains were retained. Each record represents a unique CDR3 protein, reported with the most common genes and DNA among its rows. In all, the sample holds fewer than 550,000 distinct CDR3 sequences, and roughly 31% of those were seen once. The ten largest clones represent approximately 15% of the sample. The material sequenced was PBMCs. The clonotype originates from a human donor in good health (CMV status not recorded). Some clones in this sample may be carry-over from other donors' samples. The chain joins TRBV4-1 to TRBJ2-1; a tentative D match to TRBD2 spans 5 bases. The CDR3 sequence is CASSQFQEVPYNEQFF. The nucleotide sequence is given as TGCGCCAGCAGCCAATTCCAGGAGGTCCCCTACAATGAGCAGTTCTTC.